What follows is one T cell receptor beta chain and its context. Seattle patient enrollment occurred during active infection, with longitudinal follow-up thereafter. This entry is derived from a study of blood T cell repertoires in COVID-19. Study at large: Sources were T cells, B-cell-depleted T cells, or PBMCs; the material itself was cDNA or gDNA.

The repertoire was sequenced with immunoSEQ multiplex PCR; TCRdb's copy has only in-frame clones and lacks some. The sample shows 160,000 or so clones, approximately 93% of them seen only once. The sample consisted of peripheral blood. The receptor was isolated from a woman in her sixties with COVID-19, enrolled during active disease.

CDR3 nucleotides: TGTGCCAGCAGTTACTCCGGCAGGGGAGGGACCGGGGAGCTGTTTTTT. Translated: CASSYSGRGGTGELFF. J is TRBJ2-2 and V is TRBV6-6, with D possibly matching TRBD2 (7 bases). Trimming cost V 0 bases and J 5 bases, with 13 bases left between them. Germline lookup yields CDR1 MNHNY and CDR2 SVGAGI (reference sequence). The CDR3 spans 16 residues.